Following are 14 T cell receptor beta chains from one sample sequenced in a study of human T cells and chemical hapten exposure (TCRdb year 2021). The time point label of this sample denotes: patch test 2, 6 weeks after DPC sensitization. The sample's treatment or condition label is to be understood as: therapeutic diphenylcyclopropenone sensitization with weekly scalp DPC. Libraries were constructed by RACE. For sequencing, a NextSeq 500 was employed. TCRdb itself trimmed the public reads at Q25 with fastp, ran MiXCR and retained productive beta chains. Duplicate CDR3 protein sequences are folded into a single record with the most common DNA and genes. The sample table contains 140,000 or so distinct CDR3 sequences; only one count was recorded for approximately 12% of them. The top ten clonotypes cover 1.3% to 1.5% of the sample. The sample was whole blood, taken in connection with sensitization to the hapten diphenylcyclopropenone (DPC). Every receptor here comes from a woman aged 50 to 60 with alopecia areata. Some clones in this sample may be carry-over from other donors' samples.

This clonotype was counted between two and nine times. This chain joins TRBV12-3 or TRBV12-4 and TRBJ2-3; weak D call: TRBD1 (6 bases). This CDR3 has 13 amino acids. V gave up 7 bases and J gave up 2 bases, with 10 bases separating them. The CDR3 nucleotides read TGTGCCAGCACCCACAGGGTCACAGATACGCAGTATTTT. Translating it yields CASTHRVTDTQYF.

This clonotype was picked up many times. The rearrangement links TRBV13 to TRBJ2-2; 8 nucleotides line up with TRBD2. The germline CDR1 and CDR2 sequences are PRHDT and FYEKMQ (reference sequence). Germline trimming cut 3 bases from V and 6 bases from J; bases unmatched to any gene: 6. CDR3 size: 15 residues. The CDR3 region has the DNA TGTGCCAGCAGCTTGGCGCGGGAGGCTCCCGGGGAGCTGTTTTTT. Protein sequence: CASSLAREAPGELFF.

In this sample, this clonotype turned up many times. J is TRBJ2-4 and V is TRBV18; D is unclear. The CDR3 covers 13 residues. The germline gives CDR1 KGHSH, CDR2 LQKENI. V dropped 4 bases and J dropped 7 bases, with 11 bases sitting between them. The CDR3 loop reads CASSQETRNIQYF. CDR3 nucleotide sequence: TGTGCCAGCTCACAAGAGACGAGGAACATTCAGTACTTC.

This clonotype occurred many times. This chain links TRBV7-2 with TRBJ2-7; TRBD1 agrees at 7 bases. The V and J ends lost 1 base and 0 bases, in that order; junction bases with no gene match: 0. CDR3 length: 14 amino acids. CDR1 SGHTA and CDR2 FQGNSA come from the germline V gene. In DNA form, the CDR3 reads TGTGCCAGCAGCTTAGGGGACAGCTCCTACGAGCAGTACTTC. Translated: CASSLGDSSYEQYF. Using reference TRBV7-2 and TRBJ2-7 for the parts outside the CDR3, the full variable domain is GAGVSQSPSNKVTEKGKDVELRCDPISGHTALYWYRQSLGQGLEFLIYFQGNSAPDKSGLPSDRFSAERTGGSVSTLTIQRTQQEDSAVYLCASSLGDSSYEQYFGPGTRLTVT.

This clonotype appeared many times. The chain employs TRBV20-1 and TRBJ1-2; TRBD1 aligns across 8 bases. J was trimmed by 3 bases and V by 1 base; bases with no gene match: 1. Germline V gene sequence: CDR1 DFQATT, CDR2 SNEGSKA (reference sequence). CDR3 length: 13 amino acids. DNA for the CDR3: TGCAGTGCTAGAGGGACAGGGTACTATGGCTACACCTTC. Its translation is CSARGTGYYGYTF.

This clonotype came up a few times. The gene calls are TRBV5-1 and TRBJ2-7; D gene ambiguous. The germline CDR1 and CDR2 sequences are SGHRS and YFSETQ. Trimming removed 4 bases from V and 1 base from J, with 12 bases in between. This CDR3 is 14 amino acids long. CDR3 sequence (DNA): TGCGCCAGCAGCCCTCGGGCCCCTTCCTACGAGCAGTACTTC. Translation gives CASSPRAPSYEQYF.

This clonotype occurred a few times. The chain has TRBV10-3 and TRBJ1-3; D is unresolved. With 10 bases removed from V and 1 base from J, the gap between germline ends came to 8 bases. This CDR3 spans 12 amino acids. Germline loops: CDR1 ENHRY, CDR2 SYGVKD. CDR3 DNA: TGTGCCACCCGGGGTTCTGGAAACACCATATATTTT. Translating gives CATRGSGNTIYF.

V gene TRBV18 combines with J gene TRBJ2-3; the match to TRBD1 covers 9 bases. The CDR3 contains 14 residues. J lost 4 bases, V lost 8 bases, and 7 bases had no gene match. In germline, CDR1 is KGHSH, CDR2 LQKENI. The CDR3 reads CASQQGAQADTQYF. CDR3 nucleotides: TGTGCCAGCCAACAGGGGGCGCAAGCAGATACGCAGTATTTT. Based on the CDR3 plus reference TRBV18 and TRBJ2-3, the full variable domain is NAGVMQNPRHLVRRRGQEARLRCSPMKGHSHVYWYRQLPEEGLKFMVYLQKENIIDESGMPKERFSAEFPKEGPSILRIQQVVRGDSAAYFCASQQGAQADTQYFGPGTRLTVL.

The chain combines TRBV13 with TRBJ2-5, with 11 bases matching TRBD2. The CDR3 is 15 residues long. The V gene end was trimmed by 3 bases and the J gene end by 2 bases; junction bases not matched to a gene: 2. Per germline, CDR1 PRHDT and CDR2 FYEKMQ (reference sequence). The CDR3 DNA is TGTGCCAGCAGCTTCGGGACTAGCGGACAAGAGACCCAGTACTTC. This sequence encodes CASSFGTSGQETQYF.

This chain connects TRBV7-3 to TRBJ1-1, with D perhaps TRBD1 (6 bases). Per the germline V gene, CDR1 is SGHTA and CDR2 is FQGTGA. V was trimmed by 2 bases and J by 11 bases, leaving 18 bases between them. This CDR3 spans 14 amino acids. CDR3 sequence reads: CASSLLGGLRSAFF. The CDR3 DNA reads as TGTGCCAGCAGCTTACTGGGGGGGCTGCGATCGGCTTTCTTT.

As regards this clonotype: The junction departs from germline at one end; a sequencing error may be responsible. This chain's CDR3 is CASSSGGPSYNKQFF. The DNA of the CDR3 is TGTGCCAGCAGTTCGGGAGGGCCAAGTTACAATAAGCAGTTCTTC. The V gene is TRBV7-2, the J gene TRBJ2-1; 8 bases map to TRBD2. The CDR3 sequence is 15 residues long. Germline values: CDR1 SGHTA, CDR2 FQGNSA.

This clonotype was seen repeatedly, ten times or more. This sequence joins TRBV27 and TRBJ2-7; the match to TRBD2 covers 14 bases. Looked up from germline, CDR1 is MNHEY and CDR2 is SMNVEV (reference sequence). Trimming cost V 6 bases and J 7 bases; bases outside gene matches: 11. CDR3 length: 16 residues. The CDR3 loop is CASSPYLTSGRGEQYF. The CDR3 DNA follows: TGTGCCAGCAGCCCTTACCTGACTAGCGGGAGGGGAGAGCAGTACTTC.

This clonotype was seen more than once but under ten times. This sequence joins TRBV3-1 and TRBJ1-1; maybe TRBD1 (6 bases). CDR3 size: 15 residues. From germline, CDR1 is LGHDT and CDR2 YNNKEL (reference sequence). Trimming took off 1 base at V and 0 bases at J, with 9 bases between the two ends. CDR3 coding DNA: TGTGCCAGCAGCCAAGCTGGACAGCTGAACACTGAAGCTTTCTTT. Its translation: CASSQAGQLNTEAFF.

The chain couples TRBV5-8 to TRBJ2-7; the match to TRBD1 covers 7 bases. The V gene end was trimmed by 5 bases and the J gene end by 3 bases; junction bases not matched to a gene: 11. Germline V lookup: CDR1 SGHTS, CDR2 YDEGEE. The CDR3 is 15 amino acids. Here the CDR3 reads CASRIPGQPSYEQYF. The CDR3 DNA sequence: TGTGCCAGCAGAATCCCGGGACAGCCAAGCTACGAGCAGTACTTC.